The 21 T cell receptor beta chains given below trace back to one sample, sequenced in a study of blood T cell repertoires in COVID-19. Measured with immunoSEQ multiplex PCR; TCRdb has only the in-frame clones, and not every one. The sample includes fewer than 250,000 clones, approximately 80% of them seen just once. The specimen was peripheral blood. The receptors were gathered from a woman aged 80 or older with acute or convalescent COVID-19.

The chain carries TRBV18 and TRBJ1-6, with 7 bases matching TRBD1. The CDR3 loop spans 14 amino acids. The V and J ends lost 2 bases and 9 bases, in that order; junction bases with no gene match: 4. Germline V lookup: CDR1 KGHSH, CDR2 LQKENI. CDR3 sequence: CASSPFTGVSPLHF. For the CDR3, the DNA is TGTGCCAGCTCACCATTCACAGGGGTTTCACCCCTCCACTTT.

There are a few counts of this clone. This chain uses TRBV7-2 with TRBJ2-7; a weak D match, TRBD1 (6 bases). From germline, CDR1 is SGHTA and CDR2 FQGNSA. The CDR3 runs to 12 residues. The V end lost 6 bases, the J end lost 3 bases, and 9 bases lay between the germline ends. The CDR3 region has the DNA TGTGCCAGCAGTGGGACAAACTACGAGCAGTACTTC. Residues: CASSGTNYEQYF.

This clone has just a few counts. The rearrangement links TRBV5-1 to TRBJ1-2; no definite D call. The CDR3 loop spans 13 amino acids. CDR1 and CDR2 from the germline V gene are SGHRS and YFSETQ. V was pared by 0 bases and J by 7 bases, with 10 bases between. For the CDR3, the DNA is TGCGCCAGCAGCTTGGCGGGTGAGGGTGGCTACACCTTC. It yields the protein CASSLAGEGGYTF.

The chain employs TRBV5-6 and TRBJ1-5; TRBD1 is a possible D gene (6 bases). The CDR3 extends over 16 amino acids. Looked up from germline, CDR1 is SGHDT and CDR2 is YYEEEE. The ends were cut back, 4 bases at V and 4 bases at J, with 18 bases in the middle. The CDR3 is CASSPNAGDPNQPQHF. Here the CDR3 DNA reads TGTGCCAGCAGCCCCAACGCAGGGGATCCAAATCAGCCCCAGCATTTT.

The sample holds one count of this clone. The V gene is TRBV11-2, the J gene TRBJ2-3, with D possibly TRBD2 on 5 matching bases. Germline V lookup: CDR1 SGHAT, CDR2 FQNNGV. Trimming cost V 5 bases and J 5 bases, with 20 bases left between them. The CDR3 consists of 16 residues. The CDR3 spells CASSPRAALAKDTQYF. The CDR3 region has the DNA TGTGCCAGCAGCCCCCGGGCCGCGCTAGCCAAAGATACGCAGTATTTT.

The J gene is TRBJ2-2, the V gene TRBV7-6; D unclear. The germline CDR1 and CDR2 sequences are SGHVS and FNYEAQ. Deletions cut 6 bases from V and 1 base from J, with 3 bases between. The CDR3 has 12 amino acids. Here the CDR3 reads CASRQNTGELFF. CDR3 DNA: TGTGCCAGCAGACAGAACACCGGGGAGCTGTTTTTT. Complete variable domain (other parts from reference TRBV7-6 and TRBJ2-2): GAGVSQSPRYKVTKRGQDVALRCDPISGHVSLYWYRQALGQGPEFLTYFNYEAQQDKSGLPNDRFSAERPEGSISTLTIQRTEQRDSAMYRCASRQNTGELFFGEGSRLTVL.

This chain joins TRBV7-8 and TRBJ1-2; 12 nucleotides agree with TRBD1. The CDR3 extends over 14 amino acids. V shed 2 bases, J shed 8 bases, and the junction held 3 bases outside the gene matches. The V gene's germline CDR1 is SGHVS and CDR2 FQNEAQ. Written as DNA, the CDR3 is TGTGCCAGCAGCTTAACCGGGACAGGGGGCGGCTACACCTTC. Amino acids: CASSLTGTGGGYTF. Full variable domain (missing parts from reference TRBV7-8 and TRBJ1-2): GAGVSQSPRYKVAKRGQDVALRCDPISGHVSLFWYQQALGQGPEFLTYFQNEAQLDKSGLPSDRFFAERPEGSVSTLKIQRTQQEDSAVYLCASSLTGTGGGYTFGSGTRLTVV.

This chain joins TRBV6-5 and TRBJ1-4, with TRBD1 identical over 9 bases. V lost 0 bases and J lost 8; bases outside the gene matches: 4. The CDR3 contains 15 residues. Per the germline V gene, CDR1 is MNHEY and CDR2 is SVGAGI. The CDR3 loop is CASSYSRTGVEKLFF. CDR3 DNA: TGTGCCAGCAGTTACTCGAGGACAGGGGTGGAAAAACTGTTTTTT.

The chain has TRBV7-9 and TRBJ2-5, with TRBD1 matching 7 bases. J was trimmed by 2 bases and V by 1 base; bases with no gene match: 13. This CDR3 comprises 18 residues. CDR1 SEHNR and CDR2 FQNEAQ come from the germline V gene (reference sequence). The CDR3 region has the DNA TGTGCCAGCAGCTTAGGGGCAGGGGGACGTAGGATTCAAGAGACCCAGTACTTC. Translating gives CASSLGAGGRRIQETQYF.

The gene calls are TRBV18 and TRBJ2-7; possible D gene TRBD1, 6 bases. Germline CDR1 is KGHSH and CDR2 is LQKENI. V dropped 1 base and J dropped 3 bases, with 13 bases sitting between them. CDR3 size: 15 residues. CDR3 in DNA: TGTGCCAGCTCACCACTGCCAGGGGAAGGCTACGAGCAGTACTTC. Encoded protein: CASSPLPGEGYEQYF.

The CDR3 nucleotides read TGTGCCAGCAGCAAAGTCTCGGATGGCTACACCTTC. This translates into CASSKVSDGYTF. This rearrangement joins TRBV7-9 to TRBJ1-2; D is uncertain. Germline values: CDR1 SEHNR, CDR2 FQNEAQ (reference sequence). Trimming pared 5 bases from V and 6 bases from J, leaving 10 bases between. The CDR3 is 12 amino acids.

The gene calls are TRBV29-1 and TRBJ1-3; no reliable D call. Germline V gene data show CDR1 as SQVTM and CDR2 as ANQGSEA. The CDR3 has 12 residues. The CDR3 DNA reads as TGCTCCGCAGGCCTTCCGGGAAACACCATATATTTT. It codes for CSAGLPGNTIYF.

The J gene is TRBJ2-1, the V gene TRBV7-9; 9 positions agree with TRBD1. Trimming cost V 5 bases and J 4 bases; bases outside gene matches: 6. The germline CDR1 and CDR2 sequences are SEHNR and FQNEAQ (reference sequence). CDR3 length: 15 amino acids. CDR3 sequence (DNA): TGTGCCAGCAGCGCGGGACAGGGAGTTTACAATGAGCAGTTCTTC. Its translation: CASSAGQGVYNEQFF.

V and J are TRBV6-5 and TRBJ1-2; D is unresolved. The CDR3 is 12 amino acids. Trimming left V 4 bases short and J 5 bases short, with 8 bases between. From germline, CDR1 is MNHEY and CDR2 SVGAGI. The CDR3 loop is CASSFAGYGYTF. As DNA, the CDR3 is TGTGCCAGCAGTTTTGCGGGGTATGGCTACACCTTC.

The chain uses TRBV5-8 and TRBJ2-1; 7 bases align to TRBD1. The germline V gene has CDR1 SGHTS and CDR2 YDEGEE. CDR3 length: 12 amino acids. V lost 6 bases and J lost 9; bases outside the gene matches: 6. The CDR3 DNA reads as TGTGCCAGCAACAGGGGAGCGGCTGAGCAGTTCTTC. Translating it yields CASNRGAAEQFF.

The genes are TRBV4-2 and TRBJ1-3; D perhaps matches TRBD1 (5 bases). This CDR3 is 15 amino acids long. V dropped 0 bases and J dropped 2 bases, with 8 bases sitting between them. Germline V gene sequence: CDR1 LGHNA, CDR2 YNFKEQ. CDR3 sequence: CASSQDLTAGNTIYF. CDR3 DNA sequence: TGTGCCAGCAGCCAAGATCTGACAGCTGGAAACACCATATATTTT.

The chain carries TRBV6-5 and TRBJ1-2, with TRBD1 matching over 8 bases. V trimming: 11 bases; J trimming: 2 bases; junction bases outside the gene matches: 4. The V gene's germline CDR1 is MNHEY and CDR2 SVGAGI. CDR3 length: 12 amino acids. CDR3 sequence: CAGRTGNYGYTF. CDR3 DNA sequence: TGTGCCGGCCGGACAGGGAACTATGGCTACACCTTC.

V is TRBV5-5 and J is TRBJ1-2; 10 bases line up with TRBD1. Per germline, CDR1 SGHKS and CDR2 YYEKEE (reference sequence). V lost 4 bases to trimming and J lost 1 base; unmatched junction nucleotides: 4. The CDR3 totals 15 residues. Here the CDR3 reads CASSQGTGVNYGYTF. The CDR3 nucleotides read TGTGCCAGCAGCCAAGGGACAGGGGTTAACTATGGCTACACCTTC.

For the CDR3, the DNA is TGTGCCAGCAGCTCAAACAGGGTCGCCACTGAAGCTTTCTTT. Translation: CASSSNRVATEAFF. The V gene is TRBV7-2, the J gene TRBJ1-1; tentative D call: TRBD1 (6 bases). Trimming took off 4 bases at V and 4 bases at J, with 13 bases between the two ends. Germline lookup yields CDR1 SGHTA and CDR2 FQGNSA. The CDR3 is 14 residues long.

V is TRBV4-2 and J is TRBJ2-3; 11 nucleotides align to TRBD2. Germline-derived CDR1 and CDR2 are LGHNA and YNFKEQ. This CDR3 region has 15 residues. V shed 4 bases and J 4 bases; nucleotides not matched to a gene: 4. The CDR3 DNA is TGTGCCAGCAGCCCCATAGCGGGAGGGGCAGATACGCAGTATTTT. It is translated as CASSPIAGGADTQYF.

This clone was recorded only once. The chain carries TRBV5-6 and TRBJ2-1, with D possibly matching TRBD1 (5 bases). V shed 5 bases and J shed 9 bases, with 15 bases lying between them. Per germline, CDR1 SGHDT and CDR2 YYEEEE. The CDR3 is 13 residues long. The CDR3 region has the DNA TGTGCCAGCAGTCGACAGACCAGTCGTGAGCAGTTCTTC. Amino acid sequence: CASSRQTSREQFF.